A single sample is the source of the 20 T cell receptor beta chains below, sequenced in a study of cytomegalovirus exposure and HLA in healthy donors. TCRdb's table, derived via immunoSEQ multiplex PCR, lists solely in-frame clones and lacks some. The table includes about 64,000 clones, around 88% detected once. The sequenced sample consisted of PBMCs. All receptors derive from a woman aged 18-35 years in good health and CMV-seronegative.

The rearrangement joins TRBV19 to TRBJ1-1, with TRBD1 identical over 7 bases. Trimming removed 3 bases from V and 0 bases from J; junction bases left unmatched: 7. The CDR3 contains 16 residues. Germline CDR1 reads LNHDA; CDR2 reads SQIVND (reference sequence). CDR3 in amino acids: CASSMLTGSMNTEAFF. The CDR3 DNA is TGTGCCAGTAGTATGTTGACAGGGTCGATGAACACTGAAGCTTTCTTT.

V gene TRBV19 combines with J gene TRBJ2-7; TRBD1 agrees at 9 bases. This CDR3 spans 14 amino acids. J was trimmed by 2 bases and V by 5 bases; bases with no gene match: 4. Looked up from germline, CDR1 is LNHDA and CDR2 is SQIVND (reference sequence). The CDR3 region has the DNA TGTGCCAGTAGTTCGGGACAGGGCGCCTACGAGCAGTACTTC. Translated, it gives CASSSGQGAYEQYF.

The rearrangement uses TRBV6-5 and TRBJ2-5; 8 bases agree with TRBD2. Looked up from germline, CDR1 is MNHEY and CDR2 is SVGAGI. The CDR3 is made up of 14 amino acids. V gave up 2 bases and J gave up 6 bases; unmatched junction bases: 5. CDR3: CASSYAGGLKTQYF. The CDR3, as DNA: TGTGCCAGCAGTTACGCGGGGGGCCTAAAGACCCAGTACTTC.

The rearrangement joins TRBV7-3 to TRBJ1-1; 7 nucleotides align to TRBD1. J gave up 4 bases and V 0 bases, and 2 bases lay outside the gene matches. The CDR3 has 14 amino acids. The V gene's germline CDR1 is SGHTA and CDR2 FQGTGA. The CDR3: CASSLTQGGTEAFF. The CDR3 nucleotides read TGTGCCAGCAGCTTAACTCAGGGGGGCACTGAAGCTTTCTTT.

The CDR3, as DNA: TGTGCCAGCATGAAAGGGGAGAACACCGGGGAGCTGTTTTTT. Translated: CASMKGENTGELFF. The rearrangement uses TRBV2 and TRBJ2-2; possible D gene TRBD1, 5 bases. Per germline, CDR1 SNHLY and CDR2 FYNNEI. The CDR3 covers 14 residues. The V and J ends lost 7 bases and 1 base respectively, with 10 bases between them.

The chain joins TRBV5-6 to TRBJ2-2; D is possibly TRBD1 (5 bases). The V and J ends lost 4 bases and 4 bases respectively, with 20 bases between them. The CDR3 totals 17 residues. From germline, CDR1 is SGHDT and CDR2 YYEEEE. The CDR3 spells CASSTTLGQGGTGELFF. DNA for the CDR3: TGTGCCAGCAGCACCACCTTAGGGCAGGGTGGCACCGGGGAGCTGTTTTTT. The entire variable domain, with the rest obtained from reference TRBV5-6 and TRBJ2-2, is as follows: DAGVTQSPTHLIKTRGQQVTLRCSPKSGHDTVSWYQQALGQGPQFIFQYYEEEERQRGNFPDRFSGHQFPNYSSELNVNALLLGDSALYLCASSTTLGQGGTGELFFGEGSRLTVL.

The V and J genes are TRBV6-1 and TRBJ2-3, with 11 positions matching TRBD2. Germline assignment: CDR1 MNHNS and CDR2 SASEGT. Germline trimming cut 6 bases from V and 6 bases from J; bases unmatched to any gene: 2. This CDR3 contains 13 residues. Written as DNA, the CDR3 is TGTGCCAGCAGAGCTAGCGGGAGGGATACGCAGTATTTT. Amino acid sequence: CASRASGRDTQYF.

This chain links TRBV6-5 with TRBJ2-1; a weak D match, TRBD2 (6 bases). CDR1 MNHEY and CDR2 SVGAGI come from the germline V gene. This CDR3 has 14 residues. Trimming removed 8 bases from V and 2 bases from J, with 13 bases in between. The CDR3 sequence: CASRDSGTYNEQFF. For the CDR3, the DNA is TGTGCCAGCCGGGATAGCGGAACCTACAATGAGCAGTTCTTC.

The chain employs TRBV14 and TRBJ1-2; D is possibly TRBD1 (6 bases). V lost 0 bases to trimming and J lost 8 bases, with 13 bases between them. Germline V gene data show CDR1 as SGHDN and CDR2 as FVKESK. CDR3 size: 14 residues. The CDR3, as DNA: TGTGCCAGCAGCCAAGAGTTACAGGGCCGGGGCTACACCTTC. Translating gives CASSQELQGRGYTF.

The gene calls are TRBV7-9 and TRBJ1-5, with 8 nucleotides matching TRBD1. Looked up from germline, CDR1 is SEHNR and CDR2 is FQNEAQ (reference sequence). The CDR3 sequence is 15 residues long. V shed 5 bases, J shed 3 bases, and the junction held 6 bases outside the gene matches. The CDR3 DNA reads as TGTGCCAGCAGCCAGACAGGGGCGATCAATCAGCCCCAGCATTTT. It yields the protein CASSQTGAINQPQHF.

This chain links TRBV7-6 with TRBJ2-7, with 10 bases that match TRBD1. This CDR3 has 15 amino acids. The J segment lost 3 bases and the V segment lost 1 base, leaving 3 bases of the junction unmatched. Germline values: CDR1 SGHVS, CDR2 FNYEAQ. CDR3 nucleotide sequence: TGTGCCAGCAGCTTAGGGACAGGGGGGTACTACGAGCAGTACTTC. Translation: CASSLGTGGYYEQYF.

This chain joins TRBV12-5 and TRBJ2-3; TRBD2 agrees at 11 bases. V lost 7 bases to trimming and J lost 5 bases; unmatched junction nucleotides: 14. The CDR3 runs to 17 residues. CDR1 LGHNT and CDR2 FRNRAP come from the germline V gene. The CDR3 is CASVLGGSGGAQDTQYF. Written as DNA, the CDR3 is TGTGCTAGTGTCCTGGGAGGTAGCGGGGGGGCACAAGATACGCAGTATTTT.

The genes are TRBV7-6 and TRBJ2-1; 9 nucleotides agree with TRBD2. Germline CDR1 is SGHVS and CDR2 is FNYEAQ. This CDR3 contains 16 residues. V shed 5 bases, J shed 6 bases, and the junction held 11 bases outside the gene matches. Written as DNA, the CDR3 is TGTGCCAGCAGCACGAGTCTGGCGGGAGGGCTCAATGAGCAGTTCTTC. Amino acid sequence: CASSTSLAGGLNEQFF.

V gene TRBV2 combines with J gene TRBJ2-4; the D gene is possibly TRBD2 (6 bases). Looked up from germline, CDR1 is SNHLY and CDR2 is FYNNEI. V was pared by 9 bases and J by 9 bases, with 15 bases between. This CDR3 is built from 12 residues. The CDR3 DNA reads TGTGCCAGACGGTCCGACGGGGGCATTCAGTACTTC. This codes for CARRSDGGIQYF.

The chain links TRBV7-2 to TRBJ2-1; TRBD2 matches at 11 bases. Germline CDR1 and CDR2: SGHTA and FQGNSA. The CDR3 runs to 17 residues. The J segment lost 4 bases and the V segment lost 1 base, leaving 6 bases of the junction unmatched. The chain's CDR3 is CASSLVVRLAGYNEQFF. The CDR3 coding sequence is TGTGCCAGCAGCTTAGTGGTTCGACTAGCGGGGTACAATGAGCAGTTCTTC.

The chain carries TRBV28 and TRBJ2-7, with 10 bases aligning to TRBD2. In germline, CDR1 is MDHEN, CDR2 SYDVKM. This CDR3 contains 15 residues. V trimming: 2 bases; J trimming: 1 base; junction bases outside the gene matches: 2. Written as DNA, the CDR3 is TGTGCCAGCAGTTTAGCTAGCGGGAGATCCTACGAGCAGTACTTC. As protein: CASSLASGRSYEQYF. The entire variable domain, with the rest obtained from reference TRBV28 and TRBJ2-7, is as follows: DVKVTQSSRYLVKRTGEKVFLECVQDMDHENMFWYRQDPGLGLRLIYFSYDVKMKEKGDIPEGYSVSREKKERFSLILESASTNQTSMYLCASSLASGRSYEQYFGPGTRLTVT.

This chain connects TRBV2 to TRBJ2-2; D remains unclear. The CDR3 is 14 residues long. The germline V gene has CDR1 SNHLY and CDR2 FYNNEI. Deletions cut 2 bases from V and 1 base from J, with 5 bases between. The CDR3 loop reads CASSERVNTGELFF. DNA for the CDR3: TGTGCCAGCAGTGAACGAGTGAACACCGGGGAGCTGTTTTTT.

This chain uses TRBV7-2 with TRBJ2-7; 11 bases align to TRBD2. Germline lookup yields CDR1 SGHTA and CDR2 FQGNSA. The V segment lost 5 bases and the J segment 4 bases; nucleotides outside the gene matches: 4. CDR3 length: 14 amino acids. The CDR3 bases are TGTGCCAGCAGCCTTACTAGCGGGAGATACGAGCAGTACTTC. Protein sequence: CASSLTSGRYEQYF.

The CDR3 reads CAISGSTGQGNTEAFF. The CDR3 bases are TGTGCCATCAGTGGCTCGACGGGACAGGGGAACACTGAAGCTTTCTTT. The rearrangement uses TRBV10-3 and TRBJ1-1; 9 positions match TRBD1. The CDR3 runs to 16 residues. Germline V gives CDR1 ENHRY, CDR2 SYGVKD. V lost 4 bases, J lost 1 base, and 7 bases stayed unmatched.

The chain links TRBV27 to TRBJ2-1; D remains unclear. This CDR3 has 13 amino acids. Trimming removed 6 bases from V and 4 bases from J, with 10 bases in between. Per the germline V gene, CDR1 is MNHEY and CDR2 is SMNVEV (reference sequence). The DNA of the CDR3 is TGTGCCAGCAGCCTCGACTGGTACAATGAGCAGTTCTTC. Its translation: CASSLDWYNEQFF.